A single sample gave rise to the 7 T cell receptor beta chains below, sequenced in a study of shared clonotypes between healthy human individuals. The repertoire was sequenced with immunoSEQ multiplex PCR; TCRdb's copy has only in-frame clones and lacks some. The sample includes about 530,000 clones, 60% to 80% of them seen just once. The specimen sequenced was PBMCs. Every receptor here comes from a woman between 35 and 50 years old in good health. Some clones in this sample may be carry-over from other donors' samples.

V gene TRBV10-3 combines with J gene TRBJ1-5, with TRBD1 as a possible D gene (6 bases). The germline gives CDR1 ENHRY, CDR2 SYGVKD. V lost 0 bases and J lost 6, with 9 bases in between. This CDR3 contains 14 residues. CDR3 coding DNA: TGTGCCATCAGTGAGTCGCAGGGGACTCAGCCCCAGCATTTT. It translates to CAISESQGTQPQHF.

This chain links TRBV27 with TRBJ2-1; the D gene is possibly TRBD2 (6 bases). This CDR3 has 14 residues. CDR1 is MNHEY, CDR2 SMNVEV, per germline (reference sequence). V was clipped by 5 bases and J by 10 bases, with 18 bases between them. This CDR3 reads CASSLRLANGEQFF. The CDR3 region has the DNA TGTGCCAGCAGTCTCCGGCTAGCGAATGGGGAGCAGTTCTTC.

The CDR3 nucleotides read TGCGCCAGCAGCGACGGGTACTCCTACAATGAGCAGTTCTTC. This gives the protein CASSDGYSYNEQFF. The chain is built from TRBV5-1 and TRBJ2-1; no firm D call. The CDR3 covers 14 residues. Germline V gene data show CDR1 as SGHRS and CDR2 as YFSETQ. The V gene lost 4 bases and the J gene lost 0 bases, with 8 bases spanning the gap.

The chain links TRBV30 to TRBJ2-1, with a weak D call TRBD2 (5 bases). Trimming took 0 bases from V and 2 from J, leaving 8 bases between them. The CDR3 contains 14 residues. Germline-derived CDR1 and CDR2 are GTSNPN and SVGIG (reference sequence). CDR3: CAWSVKGAYNEQFF. CDR3 nucleotide sequence: TGTGCCTGGAGTGTAAAGGGAGCCTACAATGAGCAGTTCTTC.

A few counts support this clone. This same CDR3 is encoded by further DNA sequences in the sample. The chain has TRBV6-5 and TRBJ2-7, with no clear D. CDR1 is MNHEY and CDR2 is SVGAGI in the germline V gene. V was shortened by 2 bases and J by 2 bases, with 4 bases between the two germline ends. The CDR3 extends over 12 amino acids. The CDR3 loop reads CASSYSPYEQYF. Here the CDR3 DNA reads TGTGCCAGCAGTTACAGCCCCTACGAGCAGTACTTC.

The gene calls are TRBV2 and TRBJ1-3, with 9 nucleotides matching TRBD1. V dropped 6 bases and J dropped 8; count of bases not matched to a gene: 8. CDR1 SNHLY and CDR2 FYNNEI come from the germline V gene. The CDR3 runs to 14 residues. The CDR3 spells CASSGQGFRYTIYF. In nucleotides, the CDR3 is TGTGCCAGCAGCGGACAGGGGTTTCGGTACACCATATATTTT.

V usage is TRBV7-2 and J usage is TRBJ1-4; 10 bases are a match to TRBD1. This CDR3 comprises 17 residues. Unmatched junction bases numbered 13, after V lost 2 bases and J lost 10 bases. Germline V gene data show CDR1 as SGHTA and CDR2 as FQGNSA. CDR3 bases: TGTGCCAGCAGCTTAACAGGCGGGAGGACAGGGGGTGGAAAACTGTTTTTT. The encoded protein is CASSLTGGRTGGGKLFF.